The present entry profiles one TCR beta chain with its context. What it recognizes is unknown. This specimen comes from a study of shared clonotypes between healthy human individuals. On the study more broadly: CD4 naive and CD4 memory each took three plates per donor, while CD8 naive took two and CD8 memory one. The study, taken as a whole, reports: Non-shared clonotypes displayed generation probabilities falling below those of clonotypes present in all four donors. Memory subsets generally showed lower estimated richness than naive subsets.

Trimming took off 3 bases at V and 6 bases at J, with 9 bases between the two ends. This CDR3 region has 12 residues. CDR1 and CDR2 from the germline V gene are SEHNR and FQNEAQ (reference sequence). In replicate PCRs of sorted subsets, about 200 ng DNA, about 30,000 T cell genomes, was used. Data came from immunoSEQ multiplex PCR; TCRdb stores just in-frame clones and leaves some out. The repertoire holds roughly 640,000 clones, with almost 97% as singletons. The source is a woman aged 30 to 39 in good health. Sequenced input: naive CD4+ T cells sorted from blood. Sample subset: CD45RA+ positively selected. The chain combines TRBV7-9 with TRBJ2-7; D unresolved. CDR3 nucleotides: TGTGCCAGCAGCTTTGAGCGAGGCGAGCAGTACTTC. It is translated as CASSFERGEQYF.